This T cell receptor beta chain came from a study of cytomegalovirus exposure and HLA in healthy donors. Study observations and caveats: The dataset shows that most TCR sequences were rare, while some public TCRs occurred in many donors. Altogether, around 160 TCR beta chains were recorded as cytomegalovirus-associated.

The PCR used 60 Vbeta and 13 Jbeta primers. Only in-frame clones appear in the TCRdb table, and some are missing; sequencing was by immunoSEQ multiplex PCR. This table has about 100,000 clones, approximately 84% appearing once. Donors showed nominal health when sampled, although they likely had unrecorded immune exposures. This clone showed up just once. Its specificity is not known. Sequenced: PBMCs. The source of this sequence is a man aged 25-40 years in good health and CMV-seronegative.

CDR3 coding DNA: TGTGCCACCAGCAGAGAACCGACAGGGGGCATCTATAGCAATCAGCCCCAGCATTTT. Translation: CATSREPTGGIYSNQPQHF. The chain uses TRBV15 and TRBJ1-5; 10 bases fit TRBD1. CDR3 length equals 19 residues. Germline V gene lookup returns CDR1 LNHNV and CDR2 YYDKDF (reference sequence). J gave up 0 bases and V 0 bases, and 8 bases lay outside the gene matches.